Each of the 2 T cell receptor beta chains below was sequenced from the same sample in a study of cytomegalovirus exposure and HLA in healthy donors. Primers for the PCR totalled 60 Vbeta and 13 Jbeta. The protocol was immunoSEQ multiplex PCR, while the TCRdb copy is restricted to in-frame clones and leaves out a portion. The data show around 250,000 clones, over 70% seen once. The sequencing sample was made of PBMCs. The receptors were sampled from a woman aged 55-70 years in good health and CMV-seropositive.

V and J are TRBV28 and TRBJ1-1; the D gene is possibly TRBD1 (6 bases). Germline CDR1 MDHEN, CDR2 SYDVKM. This CDR3 has 15 amino acids. The germline V and J ends were trimmed by 3 bases and 1 base, with 12 bases remaining between them. The CDR3 spells CASSFGGASNTEAFF. CDR3 coding DNA: TGTGCCAGCAGTTTTGGGGGGGCGTCGAACACTGAAGCTTTCTTT.

V gene TRBV5-1 combines with J gene TRBJ2-7; perhaps TRBD1 as D (6 bases). There are 13 residues in the CDR3. Trimming took 4 bases from V and 6 from J, leaving 14 bases between them. Germline lookup yields CDR1 SGHRS and CDR2 YFSETQ. The CDR3 DNA follows: TGCGCCAGCAGCGCGGCCACAGGGATCGAGCAGTACTTC. Its translation: CASSAATGIEQYF.